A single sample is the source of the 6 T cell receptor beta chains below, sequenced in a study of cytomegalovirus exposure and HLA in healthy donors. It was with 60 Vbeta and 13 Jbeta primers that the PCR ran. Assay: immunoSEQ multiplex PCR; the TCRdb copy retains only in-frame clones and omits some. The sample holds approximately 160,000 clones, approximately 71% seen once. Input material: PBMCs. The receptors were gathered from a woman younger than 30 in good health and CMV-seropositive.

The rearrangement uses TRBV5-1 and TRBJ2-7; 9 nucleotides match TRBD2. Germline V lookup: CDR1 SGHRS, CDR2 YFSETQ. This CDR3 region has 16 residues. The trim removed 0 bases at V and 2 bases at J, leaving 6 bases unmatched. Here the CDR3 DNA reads TGCGCCAGCAGCTTGGATGAGCGGGGGGCCCCCTACGAGCAGTACTTC. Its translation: CASSLDERGAPYEQYF.

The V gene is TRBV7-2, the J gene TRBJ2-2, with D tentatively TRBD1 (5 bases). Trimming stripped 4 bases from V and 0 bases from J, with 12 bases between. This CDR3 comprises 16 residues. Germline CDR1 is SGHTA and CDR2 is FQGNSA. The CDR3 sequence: CASSWSRQPNTGELFF. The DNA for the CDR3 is TGTGCCAGCAGCTGGAGCAGACAGCCGAACACCGGGGAGCTGTTTTTT.

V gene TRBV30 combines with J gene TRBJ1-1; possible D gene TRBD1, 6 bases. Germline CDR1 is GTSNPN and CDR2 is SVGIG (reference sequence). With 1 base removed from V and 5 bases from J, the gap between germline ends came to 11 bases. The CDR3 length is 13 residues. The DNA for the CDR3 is TGTGCCTGGAGTGAAACAGGGTCGACTGAAGCTTTCTTT. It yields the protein CAWSETGSTEAFF. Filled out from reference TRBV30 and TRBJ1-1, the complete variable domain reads SQTIHQWPATLVQPVGSPLSLECTVEGTSNPNLYWYRQAAGRGLQLLFYSVGIGQISSEVPQNLSASRPQDRQFILSSKKLLLSDSGFYLCAWSETGSTEAFFGQGTRLTVV.

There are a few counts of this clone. The CDR3 sequence is CASSGGETAYYEQYF. The CDR3 nucleotides read TGTGCCAGCAGCGGGGGGGAGACAGCTTACTACGAGCAGTACTTC. V usage is TRBV5-6 and J usage is TRBJ2-5, with TRBD2 matching 7 bases. The J call may be faulty, since TRBJ2-7 better matches the DNA end. The V gene's germline CDR1 is SGHDT and CDR2 YYEEEE. The CDR3 is made up of 15 amino acids.

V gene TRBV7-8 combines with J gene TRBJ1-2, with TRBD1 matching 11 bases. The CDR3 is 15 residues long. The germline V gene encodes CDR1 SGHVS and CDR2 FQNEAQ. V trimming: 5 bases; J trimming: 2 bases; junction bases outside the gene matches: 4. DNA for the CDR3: TGTGCCAGCAGCCGCCGGGACAGGGGGAACTATGGCTACACCTTC. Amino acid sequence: CASSRRDRGNYGYTF.

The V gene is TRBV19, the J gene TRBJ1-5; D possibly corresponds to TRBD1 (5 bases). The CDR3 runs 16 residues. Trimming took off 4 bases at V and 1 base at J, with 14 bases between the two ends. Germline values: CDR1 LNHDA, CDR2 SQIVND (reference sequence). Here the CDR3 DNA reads TGTGCCAGTAGTACGGGGGTGGGAAGGAGCAATCAGCCCCAGCATTTT. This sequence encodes CASSTGVGRSNQPQHF.